This TCR beta chain is from a study of draining lymph node invasion in breast cancer (dated by TCRdb to 2020 to 2021). Background for the entire study: Nodal metastasis was diagnosed by histology and cytokeratin immunohistochemistry, and confirmation was obtained by EpCAM/CD45 flow cytometry. In the separate targeted TCR sequencing, lymph nodes from roughly five patients were covered, and primary tumors were sequenced for three of those patients. Each patient contributed matched non-invaded and tumor-invaded tumor-draining lymph nodes plus the primary tumor, profiled for both Treg and Tconv subsets. In a separate targeted assay, sorted memory regulatory T cells and memory conventional CD4 T cells were compared across breast cancer tissues by bulk TCR-beta CDR3 sequencing.

Paper-wide results and their limitations: Some of the top 100 tumor clones were detected in invaded and non-invaded nodes, and this detection was taken to suggest recirculation between tumor and draining nodes. TCRs shared between the Treg and Tconv subsets were regarded as suggesting, but not proving, a common clonal origin. The data could not determine whether Treg conversion took place in a particular organ or whether converted Tregs recirculated between nodes and tumor. The tumor top-100 clone tracking analysis could be carried out in only two patients. In each tissue, about 13-22% of Treg TCRs were also present in Tconvs, a finding interpreted as suggesting peripheral induction of Tregs. Across all tissues in the targeted TCR-seq data, Tregs appeared to be more clonally expanded than Tconvs, and both subsets showed lower diversity in tumor than in lymph nodes.

Library preparation used bulk RNA-seq. Sequenced using an Illumina HiSeq 2500. The authors' pipeline ran thus. CDR3 sequences in the separate targeted TCR-seq dataset were extracted from raw reads and quantified using MiXCR version 2.1.5 with default parameters. In the separate targeted TCR-seq dataset, TCR-beta clones were defined by the combination of V gene, J gene and CDR3 sequence. In the separate targeted TCR-seq dataset, clones with fewer than three counts were removed, then only the 90% most strongly expressed clones per sample were retained. In the separate targeted TCR-seq dataset, Treg-Tconv overlap was calculated per tissue as the number of shared clones divided by the total number of Treg clones, multiplied by 100. The raw public reads went through TCRdb reprocessing: fastp at Q25, MiXCR clone calling, in-frame beta chains kept. Merged by CDR3 protein, the rows form single entries marked with the most common genes and DNA. The V and J calls come from TCRdb's annotation, not from the publication. This sample comprises around 2,300 distinct CDR3 sequences, more than 75% of them detected only once. Clones ranked in the top ten supply roughly 1.5% of the sample.

CD4+ CD45RA- CD25- cells were sorted as memory conventional CD4 T cells. Whether a tumor-draining lymph node counted as invaded or non-invaded depended on the presence or absence of metastatic tumor cells. T cells were pre-enriched with a Miltenyi Pan T Cell isolation kit before staining and sorting. Immunohistochemistry for estrogen receptor, progesterone receptor, HER2 and Ki-67 was used to characterize the primary tumors. Fresh surgical tissue was processed within a few hours after surgery by being cut into small fragments. Tissue fragments were enzymatically digested with Liberase TL plus DNase for under 25 minutes and were then filtered through a 40-micrometer strainer. After DAPI live/dead staining, cells were sorted on a BD FACS Aria II at about 97-99% purity. The sorted cells were lysed in TCL buffer, and a Norgen Single Cell RNA purification kit, including DNase treatment, was used to purify the RNA.

The sample holds one count of this clonotype. Its antigen is currently not known. Per-base qualities were not stored, and no clone one base away is much larger. One read alone provides weak support. V loses 4 bases, J loses 8 bases, and the germline ends lie 12 bases apart. Spanning cysteine to phenylalanine, the CDR3 consists of 13 amino acids. CDR3 DNA only is kept here, 39 bases in frame from base 1. Looking up the germline V gene yields CDR1 SNHLY and CDR2 FYNNEI. Sequenced sample: sorted memory CD4+ effector T cells from a lymph node. The intended sense of this specimen's cell subset or site label: CD45RA-negative sorted CD4+ T cells (memory Tconv or effector/memory Treg). The rearrangement combines TRBV2 with TRBJ1-5; the D gene is unclear. This receptor was identified in a female donor with luminal breast cancer. The nucleotide sequence reads as follows: TGTGCCAGCAGTGTGGCCGCTCCCAAGCCCCAGCATTTT. It is translated as CASSVAAPKPQHF.